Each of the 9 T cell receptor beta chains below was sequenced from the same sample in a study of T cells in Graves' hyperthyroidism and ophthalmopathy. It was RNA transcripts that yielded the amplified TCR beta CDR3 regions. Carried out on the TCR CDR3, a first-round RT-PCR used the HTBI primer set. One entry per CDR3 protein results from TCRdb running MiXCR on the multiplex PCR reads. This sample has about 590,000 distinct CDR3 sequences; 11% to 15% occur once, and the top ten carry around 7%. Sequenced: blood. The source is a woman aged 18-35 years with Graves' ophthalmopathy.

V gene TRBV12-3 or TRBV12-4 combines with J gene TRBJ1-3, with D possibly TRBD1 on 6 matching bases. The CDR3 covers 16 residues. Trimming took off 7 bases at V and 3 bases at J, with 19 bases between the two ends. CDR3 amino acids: CASTVMTGAGGNTIYF. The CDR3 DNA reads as TGTGCCAGCACGGTGATGACGGGGGCTGGTGGAAACACCATATATTTT.

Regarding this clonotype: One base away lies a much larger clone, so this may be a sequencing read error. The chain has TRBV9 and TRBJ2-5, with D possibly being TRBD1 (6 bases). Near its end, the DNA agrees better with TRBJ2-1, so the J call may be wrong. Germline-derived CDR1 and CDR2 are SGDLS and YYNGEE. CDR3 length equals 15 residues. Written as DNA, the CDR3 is TGTGCCAGCAGCGTAGCTCCCTCAGGGGAAGAGACCCAGTTCTTC. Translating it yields CASSVAPSGEETQFF.

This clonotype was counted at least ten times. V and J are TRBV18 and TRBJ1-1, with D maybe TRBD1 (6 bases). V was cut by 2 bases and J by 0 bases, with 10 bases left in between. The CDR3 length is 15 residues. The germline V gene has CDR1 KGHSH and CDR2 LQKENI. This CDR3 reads CASSPGAGVNTEAFF. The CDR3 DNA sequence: TGTGCCAGCTCACCAGGGGCAGGGGTGAACACTGAAGCTTTCTTT.

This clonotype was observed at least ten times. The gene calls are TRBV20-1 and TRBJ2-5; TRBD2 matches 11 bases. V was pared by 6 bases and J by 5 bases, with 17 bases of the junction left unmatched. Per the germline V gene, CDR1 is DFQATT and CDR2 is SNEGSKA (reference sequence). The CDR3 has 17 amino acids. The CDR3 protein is CSATLGLADPTQETQYF. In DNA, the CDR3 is TGCAGTGCGACCCTGGGACTAGCGGACCCTACCCAGGAGACCCAGTACTTC.

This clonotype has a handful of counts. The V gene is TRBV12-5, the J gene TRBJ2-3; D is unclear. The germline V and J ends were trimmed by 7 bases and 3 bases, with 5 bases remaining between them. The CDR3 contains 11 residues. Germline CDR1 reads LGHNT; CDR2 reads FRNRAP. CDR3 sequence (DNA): TGTGCTAGTGTCTTTACAGATACGCAGTATTTT. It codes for CASVFTDTQYF.

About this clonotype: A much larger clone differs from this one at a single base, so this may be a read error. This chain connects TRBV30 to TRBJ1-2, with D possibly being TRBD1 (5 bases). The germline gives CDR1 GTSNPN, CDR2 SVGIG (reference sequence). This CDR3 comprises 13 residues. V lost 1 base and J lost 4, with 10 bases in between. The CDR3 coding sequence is TGTGCCTGGAGTGGGGGGATGGCCTATGGCTACACCTTC. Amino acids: CAWSGGMAYGYTF.

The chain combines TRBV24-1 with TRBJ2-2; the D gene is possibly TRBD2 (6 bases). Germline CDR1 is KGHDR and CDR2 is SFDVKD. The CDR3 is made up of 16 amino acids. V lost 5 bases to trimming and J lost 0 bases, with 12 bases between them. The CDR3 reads CATSGSPGANTGELFF. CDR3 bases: TGTGCCACCAGTGGGTCGCCGGGAGCGAACACCGGGGAGCTGTTTTTT.

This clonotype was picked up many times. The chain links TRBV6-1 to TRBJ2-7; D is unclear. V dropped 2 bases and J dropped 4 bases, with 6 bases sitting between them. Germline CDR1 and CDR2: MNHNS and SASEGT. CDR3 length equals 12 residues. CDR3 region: CASSERRYEQYF. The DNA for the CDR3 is TGTGCCAGCAGTGAACGGCGGTACGAGCAGTACTTC.

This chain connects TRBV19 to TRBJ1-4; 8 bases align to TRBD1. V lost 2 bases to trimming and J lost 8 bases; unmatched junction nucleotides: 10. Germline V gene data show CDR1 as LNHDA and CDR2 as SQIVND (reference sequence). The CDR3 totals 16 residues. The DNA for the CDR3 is TGTGCCAGTAGTATAAATGGCAGGGGGCTCGAGGAAAAACTGTTTTTT. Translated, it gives CASSINGRGLEEKLFF.